The present TCR beta chain was sequenced within a study of T cells after yellow fever vaccination. The study, taken as a whole, reports: There was a possibility that FACS-sorted repertoires contained abundant clonotypes contaminating from the bulk population. Post-booster repertoires again held most primary-vaccination clones (roughly 96% CD4, roughly 90% CD8).

The length of the CDR3 is 15 residues. The germline CDR1 and CDR2 sequences are SGHRS and YFSETQ. Each CDR3 protein is one row after TCRdb ran MiXCR on the 5' RACE reads. The table lists about 69,000 distinct CDR3 sequences, approximately 6.2% of them singletons, with 2.2% in the top ten. This clonotype was found many times. Its antigen remains unknown. At one boundary the junction diverges from the germline segment, which might be a read error. Sequencing used CD4+ T cells sorted from PBMCs, obtained roughly 15 days after the first yellow fever vaccination. This TCR was sampled from a man aged 18 to 30 who received the YFV17D yellow fever vaccine. This rearrangement joins TRBV5-1 to TRBJ2-1; 12 bases fit TRBD2. CDR3 DNA: TGCGCCAGCAGCTTCGGGACTAGCGGGTACAATGAGAAGTTCTTC. Its translation: CASSFGTSGYNEKFF.